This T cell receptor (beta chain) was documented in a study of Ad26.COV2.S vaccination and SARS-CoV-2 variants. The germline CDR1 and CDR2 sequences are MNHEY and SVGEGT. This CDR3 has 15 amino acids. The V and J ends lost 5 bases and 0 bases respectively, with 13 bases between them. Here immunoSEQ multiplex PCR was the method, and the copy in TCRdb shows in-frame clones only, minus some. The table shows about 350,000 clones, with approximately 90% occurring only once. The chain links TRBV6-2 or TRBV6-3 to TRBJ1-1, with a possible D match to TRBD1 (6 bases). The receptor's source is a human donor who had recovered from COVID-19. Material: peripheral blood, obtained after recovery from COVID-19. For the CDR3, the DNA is TGTGCCAGCAGTCCGTGGACAGACCTGAACACTGAAGCTTTCTTT. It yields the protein CASSPWTDLNTEAFF.